Below are 22 T cell receptor beta chains sequenced from a single sample in a study of T cells in localized non-small cell lung cancer. Libraries were prepared by immunoSEQ multiplex PCR; TCRdb keeps only in-frame clonotypes and omits some of them. The sample lists some 11,000 clones; 90% were seen once. Here the sequenced sample was peripheral blood, taken before any cancer treatment. The receptors here all came from a male donor at least 60 years old with stage III lung adenocarcinoma.

The chain couples TRBV7-7 to TRBJ2-5; either TRBD1 or TRBD2 may supply D (5 bases each). V was pared by 4 bases and J by 1 base, with 7 bases between. This CDR3 has 13 amino acids. CDR1 and CDR2 (germline): SSHAT, FNYEAQ (reference sequence). In nucleotides, the CDR3 is TGTGCCAGCAGCTCCGGGACCCAAGAGACCCAGTACTTC. This translates into CASSSGTQETQYF.

The V and J genes are TRBV5-5 and TRBJ2-5, with 8 bases matching TRBD2. The germline CDR1 and CDR2 sequences are SGHKS and YYEKEE (reference sequence). V lost 1 base, J lost 2 bases, and 4 bases stayed unmatched. CDR3 size: 15 residues. The CDR3 protein is CASSLFSSGQETQYF. The CDR3 DNA sequence: TGTGCCAGCAGCTTGTTTTCTAGCGGGCAAGAGACCCAGTACTTC.

This clone was seen just once. The rearrangement links TRBV2 to TRBJ1-1; no firm D call. The germline V gene has CDR1 SNHLY and CDR2 FYNNEI. V lost 3 bases and J 1 base, leaving 3 bases between the germline ends. This CDR3 is built from 12 residues. Here the CDR3 reads CASSEGNTEAFF. The DNA for the CDR3 is TGTGCCAGCAGTGAGGGGAACACTGAAGCTTTCTTT.

The CDR3: CASSDRGKGSDGYTF. The CDR3 nucleotides are TGTGCCAGTAGTGACAGGGGGAAAGGGTCGGATGGCTACACCTTC. V usage is TRBV19 and J usage is TRBJ1-2; 9 bases match TRBD1. This CDR3 spans 15 amino acids. Germline CDR1 LNHDA, CDR2 SQIVND (reference sequence). The V and J ends lost 5 bases and 6 bases, in that order; junction bases with no gene match: 10.

The chain joins TRBV5-4 to TRBJ2-3, with 7 bases fitting TRBD2. CDR1 is SGHNT and CDR2 is YYREEE in the germline V gene (reference sequence). CDR3 length: 16 amino acids. J gave up 3 bases and V 2 bases, and 9 bases lay outside the gene matches. The CDR3 nucleotides are TGTGCCAGCAGCTTTGGGGGTCGCGGGAGTACAGATACGCAGTATTTT. Amino acid sequence: CASSFGGRGSTDTQYF.

This clone was seen only once. The chain links TRBV7-2 to TRBJ2-7; possible D gene TRBD1, 6 bases. Trimming left V 0 bases short and J 1 base short, with 13 bases between. There are 16 residues in the CDR3. Per the germline V gene, CDR1 is SGHTA and CDR2 is FQGNSA. CDR3 bases: TGTGCCAGCAGCTTAGCGTCGCCAGGGGATTCCTACGAGCAGTACTTC. This translates into CASSLASPGDSYEQYF.

V gene TRBV28 combines with J gene TRBJ1-5; TRBD1 is a possible D gene (6 bases). CDR3 size: 15 residues. The ends were cut back, 3 bases at V and 3 bases at J, with 12 bases in the middle. The germline V gene encodes CDR1 MDHEN and CDR2 SYDVKM. The CDR3 DNA is TGTGCCAGCAGTTTCCCGACAGGTACCAATCAGCCCCAGCATTTT. Amino acids: CASSFPTGTNQPQHF.

This chain joins TRBV7-2 and TRBJ1-2, with D tentatively TRBD1 (5 bases). CDR3 length: 15 residues. Germline V gene lookup returns CDR1 SGHTA and CDR2 FQGNSA. V was pared by 1 base and J by 5 bases, with 14 bases between. The chain's CDR3 is CASSLEQVVWYGYTF. CDR3 nucleotides: TGTGCCAGCAGCTTAGAACAGGTCGTTTGGTATGGCTACACCTTC.

This clone came up a few times. The chain has TRBV9 and TRBJ2-5, with 7 bases lining up with TRBD1. The CDR3 is 15 amino acids. From germline, CDR1 is SGDLS and CDR2 YYNGEE. The trim removed 3 bases at V and 3 bases at J, leaving 8 bases unmatched. Here the CDR3 DNA reads TGTGCCAGCAGCGAGGACGACAGGGTTGAAGAGACCCAGTACTTC. Protein: CASSEDDRVEETQYF.

The rearrangement links TRBV6-1 to TRBJ1-1; weak D call: TRBD1 (6 bases). The germline gives CDR1 MNHNS, CDR2 SASEGT. The germline V and J ends were trimmed by 8 bases and 3 bases, with 13 bases remaining between them. This CDR3 spans 13 amino acids. CDR3 protein: CASGGRGYTEAFF. Written as DNA, the CDR3 is TGTGCCAGCGGGGGCAGGGGATACACTGAAGCTTTCTTT.

The CDR3 reads CASSLEGMDSPLHF. DNA of the CDR3: TGCGCCAGCAGCTTGGAGGGTATGGATTCACCCCTCCACTTT. V gene TRBV5-1 combines with J gene TRBJ1-6; D remains unclear. The V gene lost 0 bases and the J gene lost 8 bases, with 9 bases spanning the gap. CDR1 is SGHRS, CDR2 YFSETQ, per germline. The CDR3 is made up of 14 amino acids.

The chain recombines TRBV27 with TRBJ1-2, with D possibly TRBD1 on 5 matching bases. This CDR3 comprises 14 residues. With 6 bases removed from V and 5 bases from J, the gap between germline ends came to 16 bases. Per the germline V gene, CDR1 is MNHEY and CDR2 is SMNVEV (reference sequence). This CDR3 is CASRAEGTVYGYTF. The CDR3 DNA is TGTGCCAGCAGGGCCGAAGGGACGGTTTATGGCTACACCTTC.

This sequence joins TRBV14 and TRBJ2-1; D may be TRBD1 or TRBD2 (5 bases each). V lost 1 base and J lost 9, with 10 bases in between. The CDR3 runs to 13 residues. The V gene's germline CDR1 is SGHDN and CDR2 FVKESK. The CDR3 bases are TGTGCCAGCAGCCAAGTAATGAGGGGTGAGCAGTTCTTC. It is translated as CASSQVMRGEQFF.

V gene TRBV6-1 combines with J gene TRBJ1-5; maybe TRBD1 (5 bases). Deletions cut 5 bases from V and 0 bases from J, with 11 bases between. The CDR3 loop spans 15 amino acids. Germline CDR1 and CDR2: MNHNS and SASEGT. CDR3 nucleotides: TGTGCCAGCAGTCCCATGGGGGTTAGCAATCAGCCCCAGCATTTT. Amino acids: CASSPMGVSNQPQHF.

The chain combines TRBV19 with TRBJ1-5, with 11 nucleotides matching TRBD1. The CDR3 contains 13 residues. Germline V lookup: CDR1 LNHDA, CDR2 SQIVND (reference sequence). Losses at the gene ends were 5 bases for V and 12 bases for J; bases not matched to a gene: 6. CDR3 amino acids: CASSVDRGQFQHF. DNA of the CDR3: TGTGCCAGTAGTGTGGACAGGGGGCAGTTCCAGCATTTT.

This chain uses TRBV11-2 with TRBJ1-6; TRBD1 matches at 12 bases. This CDR3 has 17 amino acids. J lost 6 bases, V lost 5 bases, and 8 bases had no gene match. The germline V gene has CDR1 SGHAT and CDR2 FQNNGV. CDR3: CASSRPRDRGLNSPLHF. The DNA of the CDR3 is TGTGCCAGCAGCCGACCTCGGGACAGGGGGCTTAATTCACCCCTCCACTTT.

This clone appeared once. V usage is TRBV6-6 and J usage is TRBJ2-1; D gene uncertain. The CDR3 is 12 residues long. Germline CDR1 reads MNHNY; CDR2 reads SVGAGI (reference sequence). Trimming pared 5 bases from V and 7 bases from J, leaving 9 bases between. CDR3 sequence: CASSRPRNEQFF. In nucleotides, the CDR3 is TGTGCCAGCAGTCGACCAAGGAATGAGCAGTTCTTC.

The chain links TRBV2 to TRBJ1-3; no firm D call. V was clipped by 3 bases and J by 4 bases, with 4 bases between them. This CDR3 region has 12 residues. Germline loops: CDR1 SNHLY, CDR2 FYNNEI. The CDR3 loop reads CASSDGGNTIYF. CDR3 bases: TGTGCCAGCAGTGATGGGGGAAACACCATATATTTT.

The V gene is TRBV29-1, the J gene TRBJ1-2, with TRBD1 matching 7 bases. V dropped 7 bases and J dropped 7; count of bases not matched to a gene: 9. The CDR3 spans 12 residues. Germline-derived CDR1 and CDR2 are SQVTM and ANQGSEA. Written as DNA, the CDR3 is TGCAGCGCCGAGAGGGGGCAGGGTGGCTACACCTTC. Encoded protein: CSAERGQGGYTF.

The J gene is TRBJ2-3, the V gene TRBV7-9, with 9 bases lining up with TRBD2. The CDR3 totals 18 residues. Trimming removed 5 bases from V and 2 bases from J; junction bases left unmatched: 14. Germline V gives CDR1 SEHNR, CDR2 FQNEAQ (reference sequence). CDR3 nucleotides: TGTGCCAGCAGCAAAGAGTGGCTAGCGGGAATCTTCACAGATACGCAGTATTTT. Residues: CASSKEWLAGIFTDTQYF.

The J gene is TRBJ2-7, the V gene TRBV7-2, with D uncertain. The CDR3 spans 13 residues. Per the germline V gene, CDR1 is SGHTA and CDR2 is FQGNSA. V lost 0 bases, J lost 3 bases, and 6 bases lay in between. CDR3 DNA: TGTGCCAGCAGCTTAGCACGGGTCTACGAGCAGTACTTC. It is translated as CASSLARVYEQYF.

V gene TRBV2 combines with J gene TRBJ1-2; tentative D call: TRBD1 (5 bases). This CDR3 region has 13 residues. CDR1 SNHLY and CDR2 FYNNEI come from the germline V gene. Trimming cost V 3 bases and J 8 bases, with 13 bases left between them. The CDR3 bases are TGTGCCAGCAGTGACTCGACAGTAGACGGCTACACCTTC. Encoded protein: CASSDSTVDGYTF.